The entry below describes one T cell receptor (beta chain). Germline lookup yields CDR1 SGHDN and CDR2 FVKESK. The CDR3 loop spans 15 amino acids. Trimming stripped 0 bases from V and 4 bases from J, with 12 bases between. Clones were read by immunoSEQ multiplex PCR, and TCRdb kept only the in-frame ones, dropping some. This table holds around 68,000 clones, under 98% found once. The entry originates in a study of technical replicates of blood from several donors. The rearrangement links TRBV14 to TRBJ1-2; D might be TRBD1 (5 bases). The TCR sequence derives from a human donor in good health. The sequenced material came from T cells isolated from PBMCs. The CDR3 nucleotides read TGTGCCAGCAGCCAAGATATGCGGGGGACCTATGGCTACACCTTC. Amino acids: CASSQDMRGTYGYTF.